This T cell receptor (beta chain) was captured by sequencing in a study of follicular helper T cells after annual influenza vaccination. For the study at large: After each seasonal flu vaccination, blood came on days 0, 7 and 28. Study-level points and caveats: Each annual vaccination recalled recurring oligoclonal ICOS+CD38+ cTfh clonotypes.

As concerns this clone: No antigen is known for it.

This CDR3 is built from 15 residues. Germline V gives CDR1 SGDLS, CDR2 YYNGEE. V lost 2 bases and J lost 2, with 13 bases in between. The assay was immunoSEQ multiplex PCR, and TCRdb's table has in-frame clones only and misses some. The repertoire holds 9,000 or so clones, 83% seen once, with about 2.9% in the top ten. As to time point: 2013-2014 season, 7 days after vaccination. Donors were community-dwelling with no influenza vaccine in the prior 6 months. Sequenced here: CXCR5+ CD38- circulating T follicular helper cells from blood, sampled 7 days after influenza vaccination. As for subset: circulating Tfh, non-naive CD4+CXCR5+PD-1+ (ICOS+CD38+ or ICOS-CD38-). This TCR was sampled from an adult who received the influenza vaccine. The genes are TRBV9 and TRBJ1-2, with D hard to call. In DNA form, the CDR3 reads TGTGCCAGCAGCGTGGCCCCCGAAGGGAACTATGGCTACACCTTC. Translating gives CASSVAPEGNYGYTF.